The clone carrying this T cell receptor beta chain was picked up many times. Sequencing libraries for TCR beta were prepared with iRepertoire HTBI primers and Arm-PCR of CDR3 regions. Via MiXCR, TCRdb re-called the multiplex PCR reads, giving one row per CDR3 protein. Here the sample spans over 450,000 distinct CDR3 sequences, 20% to 25% being singletons. The data stem from a study of regulatory T cells in long-lasting Graves disease. The time point denotes: persistent/refractory GD, antithyroid drugs over 5 years with positive TRAb. PBMC-derived RNA was used for the TCR library. Staff took about 9 milliliters of peripheral blood and put it into EDTA tubes. The sequencing used peripheral blood mononuclear cells (PBMCs), collected when the disease was refractory, from a patient treated with antithyroid drugs. The origin of this receptor is a female donor with Graves disease.

The CDR3: CASRRDGWGETQYF. The CDR3 DNA follows: TGTGCCAGCAGGCGGGACGGATGGGGGGAGACCCAGTACTTC. The chain couples TRBV27 to TRBJ2-5; the D gene is possibly TRBD2 (6 bases). The V and J ends lost 6 bases and 5 bases respectively, with 16 bases between them. Germline V lookup: CDR1 MNHEY, CDR2 SMNVEV (reference sequence). The CDR3 covers 14 residues.